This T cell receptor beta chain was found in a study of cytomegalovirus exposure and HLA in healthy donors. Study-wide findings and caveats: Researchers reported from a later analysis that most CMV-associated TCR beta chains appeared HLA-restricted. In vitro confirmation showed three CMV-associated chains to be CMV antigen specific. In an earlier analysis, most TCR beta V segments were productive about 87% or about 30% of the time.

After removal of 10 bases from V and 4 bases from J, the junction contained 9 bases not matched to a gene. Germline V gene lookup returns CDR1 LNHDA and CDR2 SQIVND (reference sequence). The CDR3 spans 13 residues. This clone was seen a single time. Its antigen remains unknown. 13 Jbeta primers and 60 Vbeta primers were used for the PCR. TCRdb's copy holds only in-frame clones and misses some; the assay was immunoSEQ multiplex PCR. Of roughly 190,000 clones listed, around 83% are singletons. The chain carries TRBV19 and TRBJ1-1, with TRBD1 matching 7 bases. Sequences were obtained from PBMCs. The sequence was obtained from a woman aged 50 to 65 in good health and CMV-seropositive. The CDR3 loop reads CATATGLGTEAFF. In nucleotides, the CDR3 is TGTGCCACCGCGACAGGGCTTGGCACTGAAGCTTTCTTT.